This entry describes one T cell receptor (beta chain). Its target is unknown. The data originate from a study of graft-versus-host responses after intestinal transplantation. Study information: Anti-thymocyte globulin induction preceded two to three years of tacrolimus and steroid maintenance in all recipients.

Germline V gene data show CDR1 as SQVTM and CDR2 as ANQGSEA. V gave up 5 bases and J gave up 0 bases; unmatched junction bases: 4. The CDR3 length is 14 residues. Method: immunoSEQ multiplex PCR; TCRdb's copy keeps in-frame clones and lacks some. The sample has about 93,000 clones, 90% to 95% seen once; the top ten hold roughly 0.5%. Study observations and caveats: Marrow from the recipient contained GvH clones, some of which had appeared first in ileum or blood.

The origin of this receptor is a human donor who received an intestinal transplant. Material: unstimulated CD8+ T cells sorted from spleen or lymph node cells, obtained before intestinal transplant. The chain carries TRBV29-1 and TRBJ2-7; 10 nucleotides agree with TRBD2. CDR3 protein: CSVTGLADSYEQYF. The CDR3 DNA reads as TGCAGCGTTACAGGACTAGCGGACTCCTACGAGCAGTACTTC.